These 2 T cell receptor beta chains share one sample of origin, sequenced in a study of blood T cell repertoires in COVID-19. Measured with immunoSEQ multiplex PCR; TCRdb has only the in-frame clones, and not every one. Of some 45,000 clones in the sample, 80% were seen once. Sequencing input: peripheral blood. These TCRs come from a man between 65 and 85 years old with acute or convalescent COVID-19.

The J gene is TRBJ2-2, the V gene TRBV6-2 or TRBV6-3; 9 nucleotides line up with TRBD2. The CDR3 extends over 15 amino acids. Trimming cost V 6 bases and J 0 bases; bases outside gene matches: 2. Germline values: CDR1 MNHEY, CDR2 SVGEGT. The CDR3 DNA is TGTGCCAGCAGGCCTAGCGGGGCGAACACCGGGGAGCTGTTTTTT. Translating gives CASRPSGANTGELFF.

This rearrangement joins TRBV10-3 to TRBJ1-6, with 7 bases that match TRBD1. The V gene end was trimmed by 10 bases and the J gene end by 1 base; junction bases not matched to a gene: 4. The CDR3 totals 14 residues. Germline lookup yields CDR1 ENHRY and CDR2 SYGVKD. CDR3 residues: CATQQGSYNSPLHF. CDR3 bases: TGTGCCACCCAACAGGGGTCCTATAATTCACCCCTCCACTTT.